A single sample gave rise to the 19 T cell receptor beta chains below, sequenced in a study of Tregs in tolerant kidney transplant recipients. The table came from immunoSEQ multiplex PCR; TCRdb's copy has only in-frame clones and leaves some out. Of tens of thousands of clones listed, roughly 84% are singletons. Sequencing was done on a sample of CD4+ T cells from blood. These receptors all come from a human donor in good health.

By frequency in the sample, this clone is medium-sized. The rearrangement uses TRBV10-1 and TRBJ1-2, with 7 bases aligning to TRBD1. Germline trimming cut 3 bases from V and 3 bases from J; bases unmatched to any gene: 1. The germline V gene encodes CDR1 WNHNN and CDR2 SYGVQD (reference sequence). This CDR3 has 13 amino acids. CDR3 DNA: TGCGCCAGCAGTGAAGACAGGGACTATGGCTACACCTTC. As protein: CASSEDRDYGYTF.

This rearrangement joins TRBV15 to TRBJ2-2, with 8 bases fitting TRBD2. Per germline, CDR1 LNHNV and CDR2 YYDKDF (reference sequence). The CDR3 has 15 amino acids. V lost 5 bases and J lost 4; bases outside the gene matches: 6. The CDR3 nucleotides read TGTGCCACCAGCCCCCGGACTAGCCTCACCGGGGAGCTGTTTTTT. Translated, it gives CATSPRTSLTGELFF.

A remark on this clone: At one end the junction does not follow the germline gene, possibly because of a read error. J is TRBJ1-6 and V is TRBV15; possible D gene TRBD1, 5 bases. In germline, CDR1 is LNHNV, CDR2 YYDKDF (reference sequence). The CDR3 is 14 amino acids. CDR3 protein: CATGRDLGVSPLHF. The CDR3 DNA is TGTGCCACCGGCAGGGATTTGGGGGTTTCACCCCTCCACTTT.

The chain uses TRBV9 and TRBJ2-7; 10 nucleotides align to TRBD2. Germline-derived CDR1 and CDR2 are SGDLS and YYNGEE. The CDR3 has 17 residues. The ends lost 4 bases at V and 4 bases at J; junction bases unmatched: 14. As DNA, the CDR3 is TGTGCCAGCAGCTTCCCGAGGTCGGGACTAGCGTTTTACGAGCAGTACTTC. Amino acids: CASSFPRSGLAFYEQYF.

The chain links TRBV7-2 to TRBJ1-1, with D perhaps matching TRBD1 (5 bases). Trimming removed 1 base at V and 3 bases at J, with 18 bases between. Per the germline V gene, CDR1 is SGHTA and CDR2 is FQGNSA. The CDR3 sequence is 17 residues long. This CDR3 is CASSLVSRIGEDTEAFF. Written as DNA, the CDR3 is TGTGCCAGCAGCTTAGTATCCCGGATAGGGGAGGACACTGAAGCTTTCTTT.

This clone was recorded only once. V gene TRBV14 combines with J gene TRBJ2-3; unclear D gene. Trimming removed 5 bases at V and 7 bases at J, with 7 bases between. CDR1 and CDR2 from the germline V gene are SGHDN and FVKESK. The CDR3 contains 11 residues. CDR3 amino acids: CASSDFYTQYF. CDR3 bases: TGTGCCAGCAGCGACTTTTATACGCAGTATTTT. The full variable domain, rest sourced from reference TRBV14 and TRBJ2-3, is EAGVTQFPSHSVIEKGQTVTLRCDPISGHDNLYWYRRVMGKEIKFLLHFVKESKQDESGMPNNRFLAERTGGTYSTLKVQPAELEDSGVYFCASSDFYTQYFGPGTRLTVL.

This clone was picked up one time. This rearrangement joins TRBV2 to TRBJ2-5; no definite D call. The CDR3 is made up of 14 amino acids. Germline V lookup: CDR1 SNHLY, CDR2 FYNNEI. Trimming took 2 bases from V and 10 from J, leaving 17 bases between them. Here the CDR3 reads CASSELGSKKVQYF. Written as DNA, the CDR3 is TGTGCCAGCAGTGAATTGGGCAGCAAGAAGGTCCAGTACTTC.

This sequence joins TRBV9 and TRBJ2-4, with 8 bases fitting TRBD2. CDR3 length equals 17 residues. Germline CDR1 and CDR2: SGDLS and YYNGEE. V was pared by 0 bases and J by 4 bases, with 9 bases of the junction left unmatched. The CDR3 region has the DNA TGTGCCAGCAGCGTAGATGGCCCAGCGGGGGTAAAAAACATTCAGTACTTC. It encodes CASSVDGPAGVKNIQYF.

V gene TRBV5-1 combines with J gene TRBJ2-2, with 11 bases aligning to TRBD2. V lost 3 bases and J lost 1; bases outside the gene matches: 5. The germline V gene encodes CDR1 SGHRS and CDR2 YFSETQ. The CDR3 has 17 residues. Here the CDR3 reads CASSWPGTSGNTGELFF. DNA for the CDR3: TGCGCCAGCAGCTGGCCTGGGACTAGCGGGAACACCGGGGAGCTGTTTTTT.

V is TRBV11-3 and J is TRBJ2-1; 11 bases fit TRBD2. Germline CDR1 reads SGHNT; CDR2 reads YENEEA. V lost 5 bases to trimming and J lost 6 bases; unmatched junction nucleotides: 3. CDR3 length equals 14 residues. CDR3 sequence reads: CASSGTSGTNEQFF. CDR3 coding DNA: TGTGCCAGCAGCGGGACTAGCGGAACCAATGAGCAGTTCTTC.

The table lists this clone with a count of one. This sequence joins TRBV5-1 and TRBJ2-3; 8 bases align to TRBD2. The length of the CDR3 is 17 residues. Trimming at V came to 2 bases and at J to 0 bases, leaving 8 bases not matched to a gene. The germline CDR1 and CDR2 sequences are SGHRS and YFSETQ. DNA of the CDR3: TGCGCCAGCAGCTTCCCCCAACTAGCGGCTAGCACAGATACGCAGTATTTT. Translating it yields CASSFPQLAASTDTQYF. The entire variable domain, with the rest obtained from reference TRBV5-1 and TRBJ2-3, is as follows: KAGVTQTPRYLIKTRGQQVTLSCSPISGHRSVSWYQQTPGQGLQFLFEYFSETQRNKGNFPGRFSGRQFSNSRSEMNVSTLELGDSALYLCASSFPQLAASTDTQYFGPGTRLTVL.

The J gene is TRBJ1-3, the V gene TRBV27, with 7 nucleotides matching TRBD1. Germline V gene sequence: CDR1 MNHEY, CDR2 SMNVEV (reference sequence). The CDR3 sequence is 16 residues long. The trim removed 2 bases at V and 4 bases at J, leaving 8 bases unmatched. This CDR3 reads CASSLKGAPAGNTIYF. CDR3 nucleotide sequence: TGTGCCAGCAGTTTAAAGGGGGCCCCTGCCGGAAACACCATATATTTT.

V usage is TRBV19 and J usage is TRBJ1-6, with TRBD1 identical over 7 bases. Germline values: CDR1 LNHDA, CDR2 SQIVND (reference sequence). J lost 6 bases, V lost 6 bases, and 8 bases had no gene match. The CDR3 loop spans 15 amino acids. The CDR3 loop reads CASRLDRSLNSPLHF. CDR3 nucleotides: TGTGCCAGTAGACTGGACAGGTCCCTTAATTCACCCCTCCACTTT.

The CDR3 DNA reads as TGCGCCAGCGATCCAGCGGGAGTGGGCACAGATACGCAGTATTTT. Protein: CASDPAGVGTDTQYF. The chain employs TRBV5-1 and TRBJ2-3, with 8 bases aligning to TRBD2. The CDR3 contains 15 residues. CDR1 and CDR2 from the germline V gene are SGHRS and YFSETQ. V lost 7 bases, J lost 1 base, and 8 bases stayed unmatched.

This clone came up once. This chain joins TRBV19 and TRBJ2-2, with 7 bases matching TRBD2. This CDR3 is built from 15 residues. With 11 bases clipped from V and 3 bases from J, the junction kept 12 bases outside the gene matches. The germline V gene has CDR1 LNHDA and CDR2 SQIVND (reference sequence). The CDR3 DNA reads TGTGCCTCTGCGAGGCTAGCGGATTACACCGGGGAGCTGTTTTTT. Translated, it gives CASARLADYTGELFF.

This clone is termed medium-sized. The V and J genes are TRBV14 and TRBJ1-2, with 8 bases lining up with TRBD1. Germline CDR1 is SGHDN and CDR2 is FVKESK. V lost 2 bases, J lost 6 bases, and 2 bases stayed unmatched. This CDR3 spans 13 amino acids. Here the CDR3 DNA reads TGTGCCAGCAGCCAACAGACAGGGGATGGCTACACCTTC. It yields the protein CASSQQTGDGYTF.

The chain is built from TRBV9 and TRBJ2-3, with 9 nucleotides matching TRBD1. The CDR3 consists of 16 residues. Germline V CDR1 and CDR2: SGDLS, YYNGEE. V was clipped by 2 bases and J by 3 bases; unmatched bases: 7. The CDR3 is CASSVAGTGRTDTQYF. CDR3 sequence (DNA): TGTGCCAGCAGCGTGGCCGGGACAGGGAGGACAGATACGCAGTATTTT.

The chain uses TRBV5-6 and TRBJ2-1; D is uncertain. Germline CDR1 is SGHDT and CDR2 is YYEEEE. There are 14 residues in the CDR3. Trimming pared 0 bases from V and 6 bases from J, leaving 10 bases between. In nucleotides, the CDR3 is TGTGCCAGCAGCTTGGTACCTTCGATCAATGAGCAGTTCTTC. Translated, it gives CASSLVPSINEQFF.

The chain combines TRBV7-9 with TRBJ2-1; D is undetermined. Germline CDR1 SEHNR, CDR2 FQNEAQ (reference sequence). V was shortened by 2 bases and J by 4 bases, with 9 bases between the two germline ends. The CDR3 contains 14 residues. This CDR3 is CASSLTTFYNEQFF. CDR3 bases: TGTGCCAGCAGCTTAACGACTTTTTACAATGAGCAGTTCTTC.